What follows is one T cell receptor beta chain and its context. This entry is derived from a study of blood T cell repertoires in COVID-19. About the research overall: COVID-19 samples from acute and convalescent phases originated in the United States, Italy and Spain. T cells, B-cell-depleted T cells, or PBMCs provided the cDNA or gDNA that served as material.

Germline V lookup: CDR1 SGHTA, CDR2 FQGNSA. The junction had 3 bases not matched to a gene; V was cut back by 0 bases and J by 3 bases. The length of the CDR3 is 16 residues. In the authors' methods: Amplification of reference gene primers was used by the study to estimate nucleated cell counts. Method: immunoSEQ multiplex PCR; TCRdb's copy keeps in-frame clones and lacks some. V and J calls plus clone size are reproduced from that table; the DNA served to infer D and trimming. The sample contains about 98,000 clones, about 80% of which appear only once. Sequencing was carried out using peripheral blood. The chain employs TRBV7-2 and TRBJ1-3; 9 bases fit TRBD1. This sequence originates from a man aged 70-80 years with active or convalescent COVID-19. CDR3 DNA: TGTGCCAGCAGCTTAGCCGGGACAGGGTTTGGAAACACCATATATTTT. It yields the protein CASSLAGTGFGNTIYF.